The 20 T cell receptor beta chains in this list originate from one sample, sequenced in a study of cytomegalovirus exposure and HLA in healthy donors. 13 Jbeta primers and 60 Vbeta primers were used for the PCR. The assay was immunoSEQ multiplex PCR, and TCRdb's table has in-frame clones only and misses some. The sample includes about 120,000 clones, 74% of them seen just once. Sample: PBMCs. The receptor source for this set is a woman in her 50s in good health and CMV-seropositive.

CDR3 sequence reads: CASSPLGGRTRETQYF. Written as DNA, the CDR3 is TGTGCCAGCAGCCCGCTGGGCGGGAGGACAAGAGAGACCCAGTACTTC. This chain joins TRBV27 and TRBJ2-5; 8 positions match TRBD2. From germline, CDR1 is MNHEY and CDR2 SMNVEV (reference sequence). The CDR3 loop spans 16 amino acids. V was pared by 6 bases and J by 4 bases, with 13 bases of the junction left unmatched.

This clone was seen a few times. This chain links TRBV5-4 with TRBJ2-3, with 11 nucleotides matching TRBD2. The V segment lost 2 bases and the J segment 5 bases; nucleotides outside the gene matches: 7. The CDR3 is 16 amino acids. Germline assignment: CDR1 SGHNT and CDR2 YYREEE (reference sequence). CDR3 coding DNA: TGTGCCAGCAGCTTTCCGGGACTAGCGGCCCAAGATACGCAGTATTTT. It is translated as CASSFPGLAAQDTQYF.

This clone was counted a single time. The CDR3 protein is CASSPGLSTGELFF. In DNA, the CDR3 is TGTGCCAGCAGCCCGGGACTAAGCACCGGGGAGCTGTTTTTT. The chain recombines TRBV2 with TRBJ2-2, with 7 bases aligning to TRBD2. The CDR3 extends over 14 amino acids. V dropped 6 bases and J dropped 4; count of bases not matched to a gene: 5. Germline CDR1 is SNHLY and CDR2 is FYNNEI.

The rearrangement uses TRBV28 and TRBJ1-2, with 7 bases that match TRBD1. The trim removed 6 bases at V and 5 bases at J, leaving 9 bases unmatched. CDR3 length equals 14 residues. The germline V gene encodes CDR1 MDHEN and CDR2 SYDVKM. This CDR3 is CASSLPQGKYGYTF. CDR3 DNA sequence: TGTGCCAGCAGCCTTCCACAGGGGAAGTATGGCTACACCTTC.

The chain has TRBV18 and TRBJ2-1; 9 bases match TRBD1. Germline CDR1 and CDR2: KGHSH and LQKENI. V was pared by 2 bases and J by 5 bases, with 4 bases of the junction left unmatched. The CDR3 sequence is 15 residues long. The CDR3 sequence: CASSPGTGINNEQFF. DNA for the CDR3: TGTGCCAGCTCACCAGGGACAGGGATAAACAATGAGCAGTTCTTC.

The chain joins TRBV7-9 to TRBJ1-1; no firm D call. The CDR3 covers 12 residues. V shed 2 bases and J shed 10 bases, with 11 bases lying between them. The V gene's germline CDR1 is SEHNR and CDR2 FQNEAQ (reference sequence). The CDR3 nucleotides read TGTGCCAGCAGCTTAAATGTCGAGGTAGCTTTCTTT. It yields the protein CASSLNVEVAFF.

The rearrangement links TRBV5-4 to TRBJ2-5, with 10 bases aligning to TRBD1. Trimming cost V 4 bases and J 4 bases; bases outside gene matches: 7. Germline V gene lookup returns CDR1 SGHNT and CDR2 YYREEE (reference sequence). This CDR3 has 15 amino acids. CDR3 protein: CASSLQTGGIETQYF. CDR3 sequence (DNA): TGTGCCAGCAGCCTCCAGACAGGGGGCATAGAGACCCAGTACTTC.

The rearrangement links TRBV5-1 to TRBJ1-1, with 7 bases matching TRBD1. The CDR3 sequence is 14 residues long. Germline CDR1 SGHRS, CDR2 YFSETQ. With V trimmed by 4 bases and J by 2 bases, 5 bases remained unmatched. The CDR3, as DNA: TGCGCCAGCAGCCGGGGACAGACCAACACTGAAGCTTTCTTT. The encoded protein is CASSRGQTNTEAFF.

The chain is built from TRBV7-9 and TRBJ2-2, with unresolved D. The CDR3 consists of 15 residues. Germline CDR1 reads SEHNR; CDR2 reads FQNEAQ (reference sequence). V was clipped by 4 bases and J by 5 bases, with 14 bases between them. The CDR3 protein is CASSSRVESTGELFF. The CDR3 DNA follows: TGTGCCAGCAGCTCCCGGGTAGAGTCAACCGGGGAGCTGTTTTTT.

V and J are TRBV5-1 and TRBJ1-4, with 8 bases aligning to TRBD1. Unmatched junction bases numbered 6, after V lost 5 bases and J lost 6 bases. The CDR3 spans 14 residues. The germline V gene encodes CDR1 SGHRS and CDR2 YFSETQ. This CDR3 is CASSTTGVDEKLFF. In nucleotides, the CDR3 is TGCGCCAGCAGTACGACAGGGGTGGATGAAAAACTGTTTTTT.

The CDR3 DNA reads as TGTGCCAGCAGGCCCCCGGGACAGGGGGCTTCACCCCTCCACTTT. As protein: CASRPPGQGASPLHF. The chain is built from TRBV6-6 and TRBJ1-6, with 12 bases aligning to TRBD1. Germline loops: CDR1 MNHNY, CDR2 SVGAGI (reference sequence). The CDR3 has 15 amino acids. Germline trimming cut 6 bases from V and 9 bases from J; bases unmatched to any gene: 6.

In regard to this clone: One junction end does not reproduce the germline sequence, and a read error may be involved. The chain has TRBV7-3 and TRBJ2-1; no clear D. The germline gives CDR1 SGHTA, CDR2 FQGTGA. The CDR3 has 13 amino acids. The CDR3 loop is CASSLGLDPVMVF. The CDR3 nucleotides are TGTGCCAGCAGCTTGGGTCTAGACCCCGTAATGGTCTTC.

The chain joins TRBV28 to TRBJ2-1; 9 bases are a match to TRBD1. There are 18 residues in the CDR3. Germline values: CDR1 MDHEN, CDR2 SYDVKM. J lost 5 bases, V lost 2 bases, and 13 bases had no gene match. CDR3 region: CASSLRGQGLAKNNEQFF. CDR3 DNA sequence: TGTGCCAGCAGTTTAAGGGGACAGGGACTGGCGAAAAACAATGAGCAGTTCTTC.

This clone occurred many times. The chain has TRBV4-3 and TRBJ1-1; 8 bases match TRBD1. The CDR3 has 17 residues. V lost 3 bases to trimming and J lost 2 bases; unmatched junction nucleotides: 11. Germline V gives CDR1 LGHNA, CDR2 YSLEER. The DNA of the CDR3 is TGCGCCAGCAGCCAGGAAAGGACAGGGCGCCACAACACTGAAGCTTTCTTT. It encodes CASSQERTGRHNTEAFF.

To note about this clone: One end of the junction is discordant with germline, which a read error may explain. The rearrangement links TRBV2 to TRBJ1-5; TRBD1 is a possible D gene (6 bases). This CDR3 is 16 amino acids long. CDR1 and CDR2 (germline): SNHLY, FYNNEI. CDR3: CASSEGGRGSSQPQHF. The DNA of the CDR3 is TGTGCCAGCAGTGAAGGTGGCAGGGGTAGCAGTCAGCCCCAGCATTTT.

V is TRBV7-2 and J is TRBJ1-4, with D perhaps TRBD1 (6 bases). This CDR3 is 16 amino acids long. The germline CDR1 and CDR2 sequences are SGHTA and FQGNSA. V dropped 1 base and J dropped 3 bases, with 12 bases sitting between them. CDR3 sequence (DNA): TGTGCCAGCAGCTTAGTCACAGGGCTGGCTAATGAAAAACTGTTTTTT. Protein sequence: CASSLVTGLANEKLFF.

The chain has TRBV28 and TRBJ1-4; no firm D call. The CDR3 runs 14 residues. From germline, CDR1 is MDHEN and CDR2 SYDVKM. The germline V and J ends were trimmed by 6 bases and 2 bases, with 10 bases remaining between them. The CDR3 DNA reads TGTGCCAGCAGGGGTACAGCTACTAATGAAAAACTGTTTTTT. Its translation: CASRGTATNEKLFF.

A note on this clone: Different DNA sequences within this sample yield the same CDR3. V usage is TRBV19 and J usage is TRBJ2-7; D unclear. The CDR3 length is 11 residues. In germline, CDR1 is LNHDA, CDR2 SQIVND (reference sequence). V was cut by 4 bases and J by 3 bases, with 4 bases left in between. This chain's CDR3 is CASSTGYEQYF. CDR3 sequence (DNA): TGTGCCAGTAGTACCGGCTACGAGCAGTACTTC.

This rearrangement joins TRBV6-6 to TRBJ2-4; D may be TRBD2 (6 bases). The V end lost 5 bases, the J end lost 0 bases, and 11 bases lay between the germline ends. Germline V lookup: CDR1 MNHNY, CDR2 SVGAGI (reference sequence). The CDR3 is made up of 15 amino acids. CDR3 loop: CASSPGDLAKNIQYF. CDR3 nucleotide sequence: TGTGCCAGCAGTCCGGGAGATCTAGCCAAAAACATTCAGTACTTC.

This chain uses TRBV21-1 with TRBJ1-1; TRBD1, the table's D call, was not compared with the DNA. TRBV21-1 is annotated as a pseudogene. The length of the CDR3 is 17 residues. DNA of the CDR3: TGTGCCAGCAGCAAGAGGGACAGGGCTGAGATGAACACTGAAGCTTTCTTT. It translates to CASSKRDRAEMNTEAFF.